This entry features one T cell receptor beta chain sequence. The antigen is undetermined. Germline-derived CDR1 and CDR2 are SGHDN and FVKESK. There are 16 residues in the CDR3. Between the trimmed V and J ends, which lost 4 bases and 0 bases, there was a span of 12 bases. Primers: 60 Vbeta forward and 13 Jbeta reverse. Source study methods: An analysis performed later counted about 80 million unique TCR beta chains (roughly 11 million of them shared). Clones were read by immunoSEQ multiplex PCR, and TCRdb kept only the in-frame ones, dropping some. That table gives V, J and clone size, and the DNA gave D and trimming. The sample contains approximately 50,000 clones, around 50% of which appear only once. The data stem from a study of cytomegalovirus exposure and HLA in healthy donors. Study-level points and caveats: The authors later found TCR association rates varying by HLA locus, with DRB1 most and HLA-C fewest.

This chain links TRBV14 with TRBJ2-2, with a weak D call TRBD2 (6 bases). Sequenced sample: PBMCs. The sequence came from a human donor in good health. The CDR3 DNA is TGTGCCAGCAGCCGGGGACTTACTTCGAACACCGGGGAGCTGTTTTTT. It yields the protein CASSRGLTSNTGELFF.